Below are 4 T cell receptor beta chains sequenced from a single sample in a study of T cell changes during pregnancy in multiple sclerosis. This table comes from immunoSEQ multiplex PCR, and its TCRdb copy is limited to in-frame clones, with some not included. The table has tens of thousands of clones, over 85% seen once. The sample here was CD8+ T cells from peripheral blood mononuclear cells, taken in the third trimester of pregnancy. Every receptor here comes from a female donor with multiple sclerosis, enrolled in a pregnancy study.

The chain combines TRBV11-2 with TRBJ2-1; 7 bases fit TRBD1. CDR3 length: 14 residues. J lost 6 bases, V lost 5 bases, and 7 bases had no gene match. The V gene's germline CDR1 is SGHAT and CDR2 FQNNGV. The CDR3 DNA follows: TGTGCCAGCAGCACAGACAGGGTTGTCAATGAGCAGTTCTTC. Residues: CASSTDRVVNEQFF.

J is TRBJ2-2 and V is TRBV11-2, with 7 bases matching TRBD1. There are 15 residues in the CDR3. J was trimmed by 0 bases and V by 7 bases; bases with no gene match: 5. Germline V gene data show CDR1 as SGHAT and CDR2 as FQNNGV. The CDR3, as DNA: TGTGCCAGCACCGAGGACAGGACGAACACCGGGGAGCTGTTTTTT. This codes for CASTEDRTNTGELFF. Full variable domain (remainder filled in from reference TRBV11-2 and TRBJ2-2): EAGVAQSPRYKIIEKRQSVAFWCNPISGHATLYWYQQILGQGPKLLIQFQNNGVVDDSQLPKDRFSAERLKGVDSTLKIQPAKLEDSAVYLCASTEDRTNTGELFFGEGSRLTVL.

This chain joins TRBV5-4 and TRBJ1-2, with 7 positions matching TRBD1. Germline CDR1 SGHNT, CDR2 YYREEE (reference sequence). J was trimmed by 2 bases and V by 6 bases; bases with no gene match: 7. The CDR3 length is 14 residues. As DNA, the CDR3 is TGTGCCAGCATGCCCGGGACAGTAAACTATGGCTACACCTTC. Amino acid sequence: CASMPGTVNYGYTF.

This clone was detected once. The rearrangement joins TRBV29-1 to TRBJ2-5; 7 nucleotides match TRBD2. Germline-derived CDR1 and CDR2 are SQVTM and ANQGSEA. CDR3 size: 13 residues. Trimming removed 3 bases from V and 0 bases from J; junction bases left unmatched: 1. Here the CDR3 reads CSVERENQETQYF. CDR3 sequence (DNA): TGCAGCGTTGAGCGGGAGAACCAAGAGACCCAGTACTTC.